This T cell receptor (beta chain) emerged from a study of T cell responses to AZD1222 COVID-19 vaccine. Clones were read by immunoSEQ multiplex PCR, and TCRdb kept only the in-frame ones, dropping some. The data contain 130,000 to 150,000 clones, about 86% of them singletons. General study findings and limits: Targets within unmutated variant regions were reportedly found for nearly half of spike-specific TCRs.

Notes on this clone: Antigen: not known.

Trimming shortened V by 5 bases and J by 4 bases, and 12 bases separated the two germline ends. The CDR3 extends over 13 amino acids. Germline CDR1 and CDR2: SGHAT and FQNNGV. The material sequenced was peripheral blood, taken 28 days after the second AZD1222 dose. This TCR derives from an adult who received the AZD1222 COVID-19 vaccine. The chain employs TRBV11-2 and TRBJ2-7; D unresolved. The DNA for the CDR3 is TGTGCCAGCAGCCGAACCACGGGTTACGAGCAGTACTTC. Its protein product is CASSRTTGYEQYF.